One sample yielded the 12 T cell receptor beta chains listed below, sequenced in a study of blood T cell repertoires in COVID-19. The method was immunoSEQ multiplex PCR; TCRdb's version includes in-frame clones alone and lacks a portion of them. Seen here are around 310,000 clones, just under 90% observed once, and the top ten hold more than 9%. Material for sequencing was PBMCs or T cells enriched from blood (not recorded which). Receptors were obtained from a young woman who had recovered from COVID-19.

This CDR3 is CASSRRLAAKIYEQYF. The CDR3 coding sequence is TGTGCCAGCAGTCGCCGACTAGCGGCCAAGATATACGAGCAGTACTTC. The V call is TRBV7-8, the J call TRBJ2-7, with 9 bases that match TRBD2. Trimming took 6 bases from V and 4 from J; bases not matched to a gene: 13. The CDR3 spans 16 residues. Looked up from germline, CDR1 is SGHVS and CDR2 is FQNEAQ.

The chain uses TRBV27 and TRBJ2-1, with D maybe TRBD2 (6 bases). CDR1 is MNHEY, CDR2 SMNVEV, per germline (reference sequence). Deletions cut 4 bases from V and 7 bases from J, with 14 bases between. The CDR3 is 14 residues long. The CDR3 DNA reads TGTGCCAGCAGTTCCCGGCTAGCGACGAATGAGCAGTTCTTC. It is translated as CASSSRLATNEQFF.

This rearrangement joins TRBV4-2 to TRBJ2-5; 9 bases agree with TRBD2. This CDR3 comprises 22 residues. Looked up from germline, CDR1 is LGHNA and CDR2 is YNFKEQ. Germline trimming cut 4 bases from V and 5 bases from J; bases unmatched to any gene: 29. Here the CDR3 DNA reads TGTGCCAGCAGCCCCCGGGGCGACGCGCGACTAGCGGATCTCCCGAAGAAGGAGACCCAGTACTTC. Protein product: CASSPRGDARLADLPKKETQYF.

The chain combines TRBV29-1 with TRBJ2-7, with 7 nucleotides matching TRBD1. This CDR3 contains 13 residues. The germline gives CDR1 SQVTM, CDR2 ANQGSEA. Unmatched junction bases numbered 7, after V lost 1 base and J lost 7 bases. CDR3 in DNA: TGCAGCGTTGAAGGACAGGGAGAGGGAGAGCAGTACTTC. Translation: CSVEGQGEGEQYF.

CDR3 DNA: TGTGCCAGCAGCCAAGGCGGAAACTCCTACGAGCAGTACTTC. Protein product: CASSQGGNSYEQYF. The V call is TRBV4-2, the J call TRBJ2-7; no reliable D call. From germline, CDR1 is LGHNA and CDR2 YNFKEQ. With 1 base removed from V and 0 bases from J, the gap between germline ends came to 7 bases. This CDR3 is built from 14 residues.

The gene calls are TRBV27 and TRBJ1-5; 7 bases line up with TRBD1. The CDR3 is made up of 15 amino acids. Trimming at V came to 6 bases and at J to 1 base, leaving 6 bases not matched to a gene. Germline CDR1 and CDR2: MNHEY and SMNVEV (reference sequence). CDR3 bases: TGTGCCAGCAGAGTGACAGGGTCCAGCAATCAGCCCCAGCATTTT. Its protein product is CASRVTGSSNQPQHF.

CDR3 residues: CASGGGRAVNEQFF. CDR3 DNA sequence: TGTGCCTCAGGAGGCGGGAGGGCCGTAAATGAGCAGTTCTTC. The chain links TRBV7-2 to TRBJ2-1, with 9 positions matching TRBD2. The V gene end was trimmed by 11 bases and the J gene end by 7 bases; junction bases not matched to a gene: 12. Germline CDR1 is SGHTA and CDR2 is FQGNSA. CDR3 length: 14 amino acids. The variable domain in full, with the rest retrieved from reference TRBV7-2 and TRBJ2-1, is GAGVSQSPSNKVTEKGKDVELRCDPISGHTALYWYRQSLGQGLEFLIYFQGNSAPDKSGLPSDRFSAERTGGSVSTLTIQRTQQEDSAVYLCASGGGRAVNEQFFGPGTRLTVL.

The rearrangement joins TRBV7-9 to TRBJ1-1, with 7 bases aligning to TRBD1. After removal of 1 base from V and 1 base from J, the junction contained 9 bases not matched to a gene. Germline V gene data show CDR1 as SEHNR and CDR2 as FQNEAQ (reference sequence). The CDR3 loop spans 17 amino acids. CDR3 in amino acids: CASSLGGQGGRNTEAFF. The DNA of the CDR3 is TGTGCCAGCAGCTTAGGGGGCCAGGGGGGCAGGAACACTGAAGCTTTCTTT.

The chain couples TRBV6-5 to TRBJ1-2; D is perhaps TRBD1 (5 bases). This CDR3 region has 14 residues. From germline, CDR1 is MNHEY and CDR2 SVGAGI. V was pared by 6 bases and J by 4 bases, with 15 bases between. CDR3 sequence: CASSSPQGSYGYTF. CDR3 DNA sequence: TGTGCCAGCAGCTCACCTCAGGGATCCTATGGCTACACCTTC.

This rearrangement joins TRBV7-8 to TRBJ2-7, with 11 bases lining up with TRBD2. Losses at the gene ends were 1 base for V and 3 bases for J; bases not matched to a gene: 2. CDR3 length: 15 residues. Per the germline V gene, CDR1 is SGHVS and CDR2 is FQNEAQ. CDR3 nucleotides: TGTGCCAGCAGCTTAGGACTAGCGGGAATCTACGAGCAGTACTTC. As protein: CASSLGLAGIYEQYF. Full variable domain (rest looked up from reference TRBV7-8 and TRBJ2-7): GAGVSQSPRYKVAKRGQDVALRCDPISGHVSLFWYQQALGQGPEFLTYFQNEAQLDKSGLPSDRFFAERPEGSVSTLKIQRTQQEDSAVYLCASSLGLAGIYEQYFGPGTRLTVT.

The rearrangement links TRBV29-1 to TRBJ1-1, with 7 nucleotides matching TRBD1. This CDR3 has 12 residues. Germline-derived CDR1 and CDR2 are SQVTM and ANQGSEA. Unmatched junction bases numbered 4, after V lost 6 bases and J lost 3 bases. DNA of the CDR3: TGCAGCGTGGGACAGCTACACACTGAAGCTTTCTTT. As protein: CSVGQLHTEAFF.

On this clone itself: This CDR3 is also generated by other DNA sequences in the sample. This rearrangement joins TRBV3-1 (or the pseudogene TRBV3-2) to TRBJ2-6; D possibly corresponds to TRBD1 (5 bases). The CDR3 spans 17 residues. Deletions cut 0 bases from V and 2 bases from J, with 11 bases between. CDR1 and CDR2 (germline): LGHDT, YNNKEL (reference sequence). DNA of the CDR3: TGTGCCAGCAGCCAAGAAGGTGGGGCTACTGGGGCCAACGTCCTGACTTTC. Translated, it gives CASSQEGGATGANVLTF.